The 9 T cell receptor beta chains below were found in one sample sequenced in a study of shared clonotypes between healthy human individuals. Generated by immunoSEQ multiplex PCR, the TCRdb table keeps only in-frame clones and is missing some. The data show about 480,000 clones, almost 80% seen once. Material: PBMCs. Receptors were obtained from a woman aged 40-49 years in good health. Some clones in this sample may be carry-over from other donors' samples.

CDR3 DNA: TGTGCCAGCAGTCCGGGACAGGGAGGGTTCACTGAAGCTTTCTTT. Residues: CASSPGQGGFTEAFF. The chain employs TRBV6-5 and TRBJ1-1; 9 positions match TRBD1. This CDR3 region has 15 residues. The V and J ends lost 5 bases and 4 bases, in that order; junction bases with no gene match: 8. Germline V gives CDR1 MNHEY, CDR2 SVGAGI.

The chain uses TRBV27 and TRBJ1-4; D gene uncertain. Germline V lookup: CDR1 MNHEY, CDR2 SMNVEV (reference sequence). The V end was cut by 7 bases, the J end by 5 bases, with 8 bases between. The CDR3 runs to 12 residues. The CDR3 DNA follows: TGTGCCAGCATTCGGGCGAATGAAAAACTGTTTTTT. Protein sequence: CASIRANEKLFF. Full variable domain (outside the CDR3, taken from reference TRBV27 and TRBJ1-4): EAQVTQNPRYLITVTGKKLTVTCSQNMNHEYMSWYRQDPGLGLRQIYYSMNVEVTDKGDVPEGYKVSRKEKRNFPLILESPSPNQTSLYFCASIRANEKLFFGSGTQLSVL.

The chain recombines TRBV25-1 with TRBJ2-5; TRBD2 aligns across 8 bases. CDR1 is MGHDK and CDR2 is SYGVNS in the germline V gene. Trimming at V came to 5 bases and at J to 5 bases, leaving 7 bases not matched to a gene. The CDR3 spans 14 residues. In nucleotides, the CDR3 is TGTGCCAGCAGTAGACCGGGACTAGTGGAGACCCAGTACTTC. This encodes CASSRPGLVETQYF. Combining the CDR3 with reference TRBV25-1 and TRBJ2-5 gives the whole variable domain EADIYQTPRYLVIGTGKKITLECSQTMGHDKMYWYQQDPGMELHLIHYSYGVNSTEKGDLSSESTVSRIRTEHFPLTLESARPSHTSQYLCASSRPGLVETQYFGPGTRLLVL.

The chain employs TRBV5-1 and TRBJ1-2, with TRBD1 identical over 7 bases. V was pared by 4 bases and J by 6 bases, with 6 bases of the junction left unmatched. Germline V gene data show CDR1 as SGHRS and CDR2 as YFSETQ. There are 13 residues in the CDR3. The CDR3 nucleotides read TGCGCCAGCAGCGAACAGGGGATCGATGGCTACACCTTC. Translated: CASSEQGIDGYTF.

Many counts were recorded for this clone. The chain recombines TRBV5-1 with TRBJ2-3; 13 bases match TRBD2. The length of the CDR3 is 17 residues. CDR1 SGHRS and CDR2 YFSETQ come from the germline V gene. The trim removed 4 bases at V and 0 bases at J, leaving 5 bases unmatched. CDR3 protein: CASSQTGLAGSTDTQYF. CDR3 DNA: TGCGCCAGCAGCCAAACGGGACTAGCGGGGAGCACAGATACGCAGTATTTT.

V and J are TRBV2 and TRBJ2-1, with TRBD1 identical over 7 bases. V gave up 6 bases and J gave up 2 bases; unmatched junction bases: 7. CDR1 is SNHLY, CDR2 FYNNEI, per germline. The CDR3 is 15 residues long. The CDR3 reads CASREETGTYNEQFF. DNA for the CDR3: TGTGCCAGCAGGGAGGAGACAGGGACCTACAATGAGCAGTTCTTC. The full variable domain, its missing parts supplied by reference TRBV2 and TRBJ2-1, is EPEVTQTPSHQVTQMGQEVILRCVPISNHLYFYWYRQILGQKVEFLVSFYNNEISEKSEIFDDQFSVERPDGSNFTLKIRSTKLEDSAMYFCASREETGTYNEQFFGPGTRLTVL.

At least ten counts were recorded for this clone. V usage is TRBV19 and J usage is TRBJ1-1; D is uncertain. The CDR3 is 14 amino acids. From germline, CDR1 is LNHDA and CDR2 SQIVND (reference sequence). V lost 2 bases to trimming and J lost 0 bases, with 7 bases between them. CDR3 sequence reads: CASSILGLNTEAFF. The CDR3 DNA follows: TGTGCCAGTAGTATACTAGGGCTGAACACTGAAGCTTTCTTT.

The J gene is TRBJ2-3, the V gene TRBV18; D uncertain. There are 12 residues in the CDR3. Germline CDR1 is KGHSH and CDR2 is LQKENI. V was shortened by 2 bases and J by 4 bases, with 4 bases between the two germline ends. Written as DNA, the CDR3 is TGTGCCAGCTCACCAAGCTCAGATACGCAGTATTTT. It yields the protein CASSPSSDTQYF.

The genes are TRBV29-1 and TRBJ2-1, with D tentatively TRBD2 (5 bases). Trimming took off 5 bases at V and 9 bases at J, with 14 bases between the two ends. This CDR3 is 12 amino acids long. CDR1 is SQVTM and CDR2 is ANQGSEA in the germline V gene. The CDR3 DNA follows: TGCAGCGTTTACGTACTAGTGGGTGAGCAGTTCTTC. It is translated as CSVYVLVGEQFF.